The source of this T cell receptor beta chain is a study of cytomegalovirus exposure and HLA in healthy donors. Study observations and caveats: Later work found that TCR association rates differed between HLA loci; DRB1 had the most and HLA-C the fewest. There were several of the most significant clusters that appeared linked to common viral pathogens in a later analysis.

Primers: 60 Vbeta forward and 13 Jbeta reverse. The assay was immunoSEQ multiplex PCR, and TCRdb's table has in-frame clones only and misses some. The profile shows roughly 160,000 clones, 70% to 80% of them singletons. This CDR3 is built from 14 residues. Trimming took 4 bases from V and 8 from J, leaving 12 bases between them. Germline loops: CDR1 MGHDK, CDR2 SYGVNS. As concerns this clone: Its antigen is as yet unknown.

V is TRBV25-1 and J is TRBJ1-6; tentatively, D is TRBD1 (6 bases). This TCR was sampled from a young man in good health and CMV-seropositive. Sequenced sample: PBMCs. The CDR3 spells CASSAQGRDSPLHF. For the CDR3, the DNA is TGTGCCAGCAGTGCACAGGGTAGGGATTCACCCCTCCACTTT.